This TCR delta chain was retrieved from a study of gamma-delta chains in newborns, infants, children (dated by TCRdb to the late 2010s). Notes on the research overall: In the study title, it is stated that polyclonal expansion of innate gammadelta T cells is driven by microbial exposure immediately after birth. The study investigated how microbial exposure shaped innate gammadelta T cell populations in human newborns immediately after birth.

The instrument was an Illumina MiSeq. Via CATT, TCRdb reprocessed the public reads, and rows with identical DNA were then joined. For this sample the table gives under 8,000 delta-chain clones, of which around 2.2% were detected only once. About a tenth of the sample comes from the top ten. Judged by its sample share, this clone qualifies as medium-sized (0.01 to 0.1%). Its antigen remains unidentified. A clone one base away is much larger, so this may be a read error. Other DNA sequences in this sample translate to the same CDR3. Sequencing was carried out using blood. This receptor was identified in a child who was a newborn, infant or young child, either healthy, febrile or measles-vaccinated (not recorded which).

The nucleotide sequence is TGCGCCTGTGACGTACTGGGGGATATGACAGCACAACTCTTCTTT. This gives the protein CACDVLGDMTAQLFF. The chain is assembled from TRDV2 and TRDJ2; 11 bases in between match TRDD3. From its cysteine to its phenylalanine, the CDR3 spans 15 amino acids. CDR3 DNA is the only sequence kept; it has 45 bases, read in frame from the first base. The germline V gene encodes CDR1 GEAIGNYY and CDR2 EKD.